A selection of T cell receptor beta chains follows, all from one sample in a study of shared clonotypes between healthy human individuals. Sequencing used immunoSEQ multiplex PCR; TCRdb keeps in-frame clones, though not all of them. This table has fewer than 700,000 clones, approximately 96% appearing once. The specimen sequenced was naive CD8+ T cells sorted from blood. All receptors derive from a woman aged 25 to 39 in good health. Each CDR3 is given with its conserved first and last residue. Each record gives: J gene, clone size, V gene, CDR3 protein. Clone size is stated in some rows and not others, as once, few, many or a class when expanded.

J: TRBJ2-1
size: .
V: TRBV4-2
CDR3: CASSQEVGGGPSDEQFF

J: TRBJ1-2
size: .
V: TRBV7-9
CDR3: CASSPDGTAGGGLYGYTF

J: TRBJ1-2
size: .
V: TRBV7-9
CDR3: CASVTGSGGYTF

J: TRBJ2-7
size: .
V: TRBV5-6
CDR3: CASSLAMSSYEQYF

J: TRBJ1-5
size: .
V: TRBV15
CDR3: CATSRDEERGYEPQHF

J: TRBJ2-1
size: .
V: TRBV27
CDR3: CASSLTWAGTYNEQFF

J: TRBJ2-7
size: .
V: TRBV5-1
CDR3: CASSSRQGLAGDEQYF

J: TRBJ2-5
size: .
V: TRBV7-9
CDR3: CASSLVGSRGQETQYF

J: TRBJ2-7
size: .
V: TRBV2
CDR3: CASSEALDFVYEQYF

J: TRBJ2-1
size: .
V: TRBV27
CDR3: CASSLQSSGYNEQFF

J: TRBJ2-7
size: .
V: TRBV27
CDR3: CASRKRREGNEQYF

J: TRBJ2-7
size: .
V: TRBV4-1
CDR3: CASSHPIAGGAYEQYF

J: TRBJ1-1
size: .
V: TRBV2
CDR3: CASRHRGTEAFF

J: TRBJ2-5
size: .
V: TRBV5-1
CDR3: CASSPLPQVGETQYF

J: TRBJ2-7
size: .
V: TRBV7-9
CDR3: CASSFIGTGHEQYF

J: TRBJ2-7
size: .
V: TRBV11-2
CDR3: CASSFAGVHEQYF

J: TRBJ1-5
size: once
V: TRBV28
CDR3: CASRSPWTANQPQHF

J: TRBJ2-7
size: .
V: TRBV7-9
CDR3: CASSPGLAGAYEQYF

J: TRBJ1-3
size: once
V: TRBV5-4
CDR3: CASSGGSSGNTIYF

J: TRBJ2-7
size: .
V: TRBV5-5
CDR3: CASNGRDGLSYEQYF

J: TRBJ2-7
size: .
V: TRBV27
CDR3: CASSPQGLAEPTYEQYF

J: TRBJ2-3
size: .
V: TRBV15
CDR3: CATSSGVSVGGADTQYF

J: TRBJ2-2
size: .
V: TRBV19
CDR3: CASSIDTGYRGELFF

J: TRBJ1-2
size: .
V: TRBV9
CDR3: CASSVGEGMRGYTF

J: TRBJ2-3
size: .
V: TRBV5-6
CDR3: CASSLELAGVGFGTDTQYF

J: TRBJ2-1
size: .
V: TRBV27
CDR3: CASSLSPPGREGYNEQFF

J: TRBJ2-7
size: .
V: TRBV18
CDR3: CASSPPTDFYEQYF

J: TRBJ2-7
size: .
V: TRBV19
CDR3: CASSIRESGRESYEQYF

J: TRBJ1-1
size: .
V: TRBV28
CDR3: CASRPATGSGNTEAFF

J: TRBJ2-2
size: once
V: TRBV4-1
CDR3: CASSQDRRGPGGELFF

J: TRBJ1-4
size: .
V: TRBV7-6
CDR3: CASSFGEDGESFF

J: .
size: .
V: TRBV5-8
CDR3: CASRIETEAYEQYF

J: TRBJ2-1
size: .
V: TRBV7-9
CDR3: CASSPPGGVQANEQFF

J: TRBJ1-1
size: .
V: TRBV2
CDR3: CASSEVANEAFF

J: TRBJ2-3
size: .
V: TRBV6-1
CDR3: CASIPGTGGYTQYF

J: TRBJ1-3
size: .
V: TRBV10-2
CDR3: CASSVDSFSGNTIYF

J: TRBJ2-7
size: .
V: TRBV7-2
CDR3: CASGLAASYEQYF

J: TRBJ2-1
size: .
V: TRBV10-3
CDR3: CAISDRGEQFF

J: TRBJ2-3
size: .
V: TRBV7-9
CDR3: CASSSEGQGTTDTQYF

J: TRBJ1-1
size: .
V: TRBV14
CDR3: CASSHLMNTEAFF

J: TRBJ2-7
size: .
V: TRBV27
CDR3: CASSLYGGSYEQYF

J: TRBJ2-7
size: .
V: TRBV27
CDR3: CASSFAGARYEQYF

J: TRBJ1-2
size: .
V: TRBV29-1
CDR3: CSVDSPGTGTGYTF

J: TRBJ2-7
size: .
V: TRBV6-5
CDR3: CASSSTSLYEQYF

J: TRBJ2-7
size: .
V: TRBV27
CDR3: CASSSRTSVADILSYEQYF

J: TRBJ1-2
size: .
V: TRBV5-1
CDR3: CASSWEGQGPNYGYTF

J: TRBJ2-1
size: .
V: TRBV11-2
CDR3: CASSPLAGLYNEQFF

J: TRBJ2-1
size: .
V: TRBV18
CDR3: CASSPPREAYNEQFF

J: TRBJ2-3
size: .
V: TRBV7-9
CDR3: CASSLGTDPADTQYF

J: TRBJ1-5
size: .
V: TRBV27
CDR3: CASSLGRNQPQHF

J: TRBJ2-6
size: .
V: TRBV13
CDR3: CASSSIVGGKVSGANVLTF

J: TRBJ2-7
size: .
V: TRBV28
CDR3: CASSYGQPYEQYF

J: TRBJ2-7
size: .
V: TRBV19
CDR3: CASSQGSEQYF

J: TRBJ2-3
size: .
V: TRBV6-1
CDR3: CASRDNPYSTDTQYF

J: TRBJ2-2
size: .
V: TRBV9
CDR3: CASSVPPAGELFF

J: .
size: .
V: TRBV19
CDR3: CASADPQSYEQYF

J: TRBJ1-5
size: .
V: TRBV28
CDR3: CASRETPMRNQPQHF